This T cell receptor beta chain came from a study of cytomegalovirus exposure and HLA in healthy donors. Study-wide points: A later analysis showed TCR association rates differing by HLA locus, peaking at DRB1 and lowest at HLA-C.

The PCR employed 60 Vbeta primers together with 13 Jbeta primers. Sequencing used immunoSEQ multiplex PCR; TCRdb keeps in-frame clones, though not all of them. The table lists about 160,000 clones, around three quarters of them singletons, with approximately 2.3% in the top ten. Details on this clone: Its antigen remains unidentified.

What was sequenced was PBMCs. The receptor was derived from a man over 45 in good health and CMV-seropositive.

CDR3 loop: CAWNPGNTGELFF. In DNA form, the CDR3 reads TGTGCCTGGAATCCAGGGAACACCGGGGAGCTGTTTTTT. The rearrangement joins TRBV30 to TRBJ2-2; the D is unclear. Germline-derived CDR1 and CDR2 are GTSNPN and SVGIG (reference sequence). The V gene lost 4 bases and the J gene lost 1 base, with 7 bases spanning the gap. This CDR3 contains 13 residues.